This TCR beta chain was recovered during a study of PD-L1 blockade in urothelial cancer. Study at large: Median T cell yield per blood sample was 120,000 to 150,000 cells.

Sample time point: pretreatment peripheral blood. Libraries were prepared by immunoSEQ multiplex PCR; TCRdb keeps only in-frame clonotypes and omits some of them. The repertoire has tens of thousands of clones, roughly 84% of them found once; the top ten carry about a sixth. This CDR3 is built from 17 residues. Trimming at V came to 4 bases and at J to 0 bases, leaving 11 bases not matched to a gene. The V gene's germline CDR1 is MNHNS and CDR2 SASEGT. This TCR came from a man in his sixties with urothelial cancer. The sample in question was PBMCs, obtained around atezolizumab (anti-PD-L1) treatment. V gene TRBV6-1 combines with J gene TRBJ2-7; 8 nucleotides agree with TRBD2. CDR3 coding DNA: TGTGCCAGCAGTGGGTTATTGGGCGGGAGGCCCTCCTACGAGCAGTACTTC. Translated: CASSGLLGGRPSYEQYF.